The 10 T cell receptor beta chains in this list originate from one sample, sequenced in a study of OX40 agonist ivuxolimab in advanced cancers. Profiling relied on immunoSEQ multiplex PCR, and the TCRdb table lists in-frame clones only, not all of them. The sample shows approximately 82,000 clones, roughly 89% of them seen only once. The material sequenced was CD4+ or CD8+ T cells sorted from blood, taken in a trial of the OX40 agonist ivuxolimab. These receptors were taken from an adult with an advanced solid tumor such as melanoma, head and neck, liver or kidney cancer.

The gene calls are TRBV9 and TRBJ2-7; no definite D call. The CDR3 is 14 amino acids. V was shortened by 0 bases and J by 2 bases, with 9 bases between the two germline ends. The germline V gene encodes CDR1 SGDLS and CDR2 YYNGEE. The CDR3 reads CASSVGLGPYEQYF. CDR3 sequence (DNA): TGTGCCAGCAGCGTAGGCCTGGGTCCCTACGAGCAGTACTTC.

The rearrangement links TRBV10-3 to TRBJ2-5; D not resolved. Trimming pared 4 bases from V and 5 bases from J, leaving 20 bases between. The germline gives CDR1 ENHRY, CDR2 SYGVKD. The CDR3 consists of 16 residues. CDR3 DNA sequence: TGTGCCATCAGTGCATTCCCTACCGGAGATGACGAGACCCAGTACTTC. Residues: CAISAFPTGDDETQYF.

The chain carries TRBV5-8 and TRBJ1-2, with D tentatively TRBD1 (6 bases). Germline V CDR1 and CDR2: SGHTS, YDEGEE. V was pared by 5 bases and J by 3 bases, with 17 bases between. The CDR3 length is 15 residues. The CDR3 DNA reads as TGTGCCAGCAGACGATCGCAGGGGACACACTATGGCTACACCTTC. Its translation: CASRRSQGTHYGYTF.

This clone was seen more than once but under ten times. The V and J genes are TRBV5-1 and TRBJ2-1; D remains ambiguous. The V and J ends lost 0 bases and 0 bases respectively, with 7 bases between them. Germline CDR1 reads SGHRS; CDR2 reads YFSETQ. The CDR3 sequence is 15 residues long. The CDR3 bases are TGCGCCAGCAGCTTGGACCCGACCTCCTACAATGAGCAGTTCTTC. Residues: CASSLDPTSYNEQFF.

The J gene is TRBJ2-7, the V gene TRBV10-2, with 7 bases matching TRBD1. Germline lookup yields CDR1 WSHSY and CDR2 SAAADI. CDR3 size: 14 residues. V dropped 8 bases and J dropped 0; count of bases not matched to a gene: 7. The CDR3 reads CASRTGSSSYEQYF. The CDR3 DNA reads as TGCGCCAGCCGGACAGGTTCTAGCTCCTACGAGCAGTACTTC.

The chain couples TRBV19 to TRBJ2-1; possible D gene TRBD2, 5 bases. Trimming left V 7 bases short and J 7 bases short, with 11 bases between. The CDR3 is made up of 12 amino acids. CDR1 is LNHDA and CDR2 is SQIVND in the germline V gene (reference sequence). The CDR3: CASIGTGNEQFF. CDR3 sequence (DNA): TGTGCCAGTATCGGAACGGGGAATGAGCAGTTCTTC.

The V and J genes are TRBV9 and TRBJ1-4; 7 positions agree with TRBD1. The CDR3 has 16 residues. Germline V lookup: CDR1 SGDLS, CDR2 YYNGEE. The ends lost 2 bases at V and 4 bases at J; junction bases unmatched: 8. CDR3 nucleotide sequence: TGTGCCAGCAGCGTTACCCCGGGACAGAGTAATGAAAAACTGTTTTTT. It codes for CASSVTPGQSNEKLFF.

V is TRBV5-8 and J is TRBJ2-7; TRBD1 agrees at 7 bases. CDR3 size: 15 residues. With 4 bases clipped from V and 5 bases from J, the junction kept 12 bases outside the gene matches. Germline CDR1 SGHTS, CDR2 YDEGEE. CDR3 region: CASSRMKQGIHEQYF. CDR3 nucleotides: TGTGCCAGCAGCCGTATGAAACAGGGGATCCACGAGCAGTACTTC.

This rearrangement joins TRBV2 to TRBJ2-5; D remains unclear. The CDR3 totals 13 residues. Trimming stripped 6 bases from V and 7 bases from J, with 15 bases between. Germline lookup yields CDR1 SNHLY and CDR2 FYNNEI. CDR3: CASSLAGMGTQYF. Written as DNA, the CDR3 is TGTGCCAGCAGCCTCGCCGGCATGGGGACCCAGTACTTC.

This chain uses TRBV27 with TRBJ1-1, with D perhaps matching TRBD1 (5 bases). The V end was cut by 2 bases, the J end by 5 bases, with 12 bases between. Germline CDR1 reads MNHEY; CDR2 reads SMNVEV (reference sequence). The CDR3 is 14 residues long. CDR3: CASSLLRVGTEAFF. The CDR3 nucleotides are TGTGCCAGCAGTTTACTCAGGGTGGGTACTGAAGCTTTCTTT.